The T cell receptor beta chain under discussion was sequenced for a study of shared clonotypes between healthy human individuals. In regard to this clone: Its antigen is unknown.

Trimming pared 0 bases from V and 3 bases from J, leaving 16 bases between. The CDR3 is made up of 17 amino acids. Germline V lookup: CDR1 SGHDN, CDR2 FVKESK. Whole-study results and caveats: Clonotypes that were shared across a handful of donors made up approximately 5% of naive CD4 clonotypes. Generation probabilities were higher for clonotypes shared across all four sorted-subset donors than for unshared ones. Tissues were not sampled, only blood, and their repertoires likely differ.

In the source study's methods: Filtering differed because ImmunoSEQ produced junction-only sequences that carried no quality scores. The repertoire was sequenced with immunoSEQ multiplex PCR; TCRdb's copy has only in-frame clones and lacks some. The V and J calls and the clone size are those of that table, but D and trimming were determined from the DNA. The sample lists 2 million to 2.5 million clones; about 92% were seen once. The gene calls are TRBV14 and TRBJ2-3; D is perhaps TRBD1 or TRBD2 (5 bases each). Sequencing used naive CD4+ T cells from PBMCs. Subset indicated: CD45RA+ positively selected. This sequence was found in a young man in good health. Some clones in this sample may be carry-over from other donors' samples. The CDR3 here is CASSQDYRDLGTDTQYF. The CDR3 bases are TGTGCCAGCAGCCAAGATTATCGGGACCTTGGGACAGATACGCAGTATTTT.